The present entry profiles one T cell receptor (beta chain) with its context. These data belong to a study of blood T cell repertoires in COVID-19. Study in general: COVID-19 samples, acute and convalescent, were from the United States, Italy and Spain. PBMCs, B-cell-depleted T cells, or T cells provided the cDNA or gDNA that made up the material.

Germline values: CDR1 SEHNR, CDR2 FQNEAQ (reference sequence). Trimming cost V 1 base and J 2 bases, with 8 bases left between them. CDR3 length equals 15 residues. In the authors' workflow: Amplification of reference gene primers provided the estimated nucleated cell counts. Profiled with immunoSEQ multiplex PCR; TCRdb holds only in-frame clones, not every one. D and trimming come from the DNA, and the V and J calls and clone size come from that table. The table lists 75,000 to 95,000 clones, over 80% of them singletons. The sequenced material came from peripheral blood. This clonotype originated in a man aged 80 or over with active or convalescent COVID-19. The chain employs TRBV7-9 and TRBJ1-4; unclear D gene. DNA of the CDR3: TGTGCCAGCAGCTTAGGAGATATGACTAATGAAAAACTGTTTTTT. Translated, it gives CASSLGDMTNEKLFF.